A selection of T cell receptor beta chains follows, all from one sample in a study of T cells after posttransplantation cyclophosphamide. Only in-frame clones appear in the TCRdb table, and some are missing; sequencing was by immunoSEQ multiplex PCR. Among 15,000 to 20,000 clones listed, 70% to 80% were seen once. The sample was CD8+ T cells sorted from PBMCs, taken about 1,900 days after a stem cell transplant with posttransplant cyclophosphamide. The receptors were gathered from a female patient in her forties or fifties who received an allogeneic stem cell transplant from a related donor, was CMV-positive, and had no GVHD. The graft donor may account for some of the T cells. The CDR3 runs from the conserved cysteine through the conserved F or W. The order of the fields is CDR3 length, clone size, V gene, D gene, J gene, CDR3 DNA, CDR3 protein. A D gene is named only where the DNA matches it firmly. For some rows the clone size is stated as once, few or many, or as a class when expanded; others skip it.

cdr3_length: 13
clone_size: medium-sized
v_call: TRBV4-1
d_call: -
j_call: TRBJ2-7
cdr3_nt: TGCGCCAGCAGCCAAGACCCAGGGTTGCGGCAGTACTTC
cdr3_aa: CASSQDPGLRQYF

cdr3_length: 14
clone_size: -
v_call: TRBV2
d_call: -
j_call: TRBJ2-5
cdr3_nt: TGTGCCAGCAGCCCCGGACAAGTTCAAGAGACCCAGTACTTC
cdr3_aa: CASSPGQVQETQYF

cdr3_length: 18
clone_size: -
v_call: TRBV27
d_call: TRBD1
j_call: TRBJ1-1
cdr3_nt: TGTGCCAGCAGTTTATTTTTCGGGACAGGGGGCGATGGGACTGAAGCTTTCTTT
cdr3_aa: CASSLFFGTGGDGTEAFF

cdr3_length: 14
clone_size: -
v_call: TRBV6-1
d_call: TRBD1
j_call: TRBJ1-1
cdr3_nt: TGTGCCAGCAATGCTCAGGGGGGACACACTGAAGCTTTCTTT
cdr3_aa: CASNAQGGHTEAFF

cdr3_length: 15
clone_size: -
v_call: TRBV5-1
d_call: TRBD2
j_call: TRBJ2-7
cdr3_nt: TGCGCCAGCAGCCCGGGGGCTAGCGGGGGATTTGAGCAGTACTTC
cdr3_aa: CASSPGASGGFEQYF

cdr3_length: 16
clone_size: -
v_call: TRBV27
d_call: TRBD2
j_call: TRBJ2-1
cdr3_nt: TGTGCCAGCAGTCCCCGGACTAGTGGATCCTCCAATGAGCAGTTCTTC
cdr3_aa: CASSPRTSGSSNEQFF

cdr3_length: 16
clone_size: once
v_call: TRBV7-9
d_call: TRBD2
j_call: TRBJ2-3
cdr3_nt: TGTGCCAGCAGCCCGCGGGGGGGCCATGGGACAGATACGCAGTATTTT
cdr3_aa: CASSPRGGHGTDTQYF

cdr3_length: 15
clone_size: -
v_call: TRBV9
d_call: -
j_call: TRBJ2-7
cdr3_nt: TGTGCCAGCAGCCCTCGGGACATACCCTACGTGGAGCAGTACTTC
cdr3_aa: CASSPRDIPYVEQYF

cdr3_length: 13
clone_size: -
v_call: TRBV5-1
d_call: -
j_call: TRBJ2-7
cdr3_nt: TGCGCCAGCAGCCCGGACAGCTCCTACGAGCAGTACTTC
cdr3_aa: CASSPDSSYEQYF

cdr3_length: 13
clone_size: -
v_call: TRBV5-1
d_call: -
j_call: TRBJ2-1
cdr3_nt: TGCGCCAGCAGCTTGGAACATTACAATGAGCAGTTCTTC
cdr3_aa: CASSLEHYNEQFF

cdr3_length: 12
clone_size: -
v_call: TRBV27
d_call: -
j_call: TRBJ2-7
cdr3_nt: TGTGCCAGTACGACCGGAGGCCACGAGCAGTACTTC
cdr3_aa: CASTTGGHEQYF

cdr3_length: 16
clone_size: -
v_call: TRBV9
d_call: TRBD2
j_call: TRBJ2-3
cdr3_nt: TGTGCCAGCAGCGGTCCCGGGACTAGTAGCACAGATACGCAGTATTTT
cdr3_aa: CASSGPGTSSTDTQYF

cdr3_length: 18
clone_size: -
v_call: TRBV7-9
d_call: TRBD2
j_call: TRBJ2-3
cdr3_nt: TGTGCCAGCAGCCTGGGACTAGCGGGGGTCCCTAGCACAGATACGCAGTATTTT
cdr3_aa: CASSLGLAGVPSTDTQYF

cdr3_length: 11
clone_size: -
v_call: TRBV2
d_call: -
j_call: TRBJ1-1
cdr3_nt: TGTGCCAGACAGAGTAACACTGAAGCTTTCTTT
cdr3_aa: CARQSNTEAFF

cdr3_length: 16
clone_size: -
v_call: TRBV18
d_call: -
j_call: TRBJ1-1
cdr3_nt: TGTGCCAGCTCACCAGTAGGCGGATCGATGAACACTGAAGCTTTCTTT
cdr3_aa: CASSPVGGSMNTEAFF

cdr3_length: 15
clone_size: -
v_call: TRBV7-9
d_call: TRBD2
j_call: TRBJ2-7
cdr3_nt: TGTGCCAGCAGCCCTACCATCGGCAGGGAGGGCGAGCAGTACTTC
cdr3_aa: CASSPTIGREGEQYF

cdr3_length: 15
clone_size: -
v_call: TRBV28
d_call: TRBD2
j_call: TRBJ2-1
cdr3_nt: TGTGCCAGCAGTTTAAGCGGGGGAACCTACAATGAGCAGTTCTTC
cdr3_aa: CASSLSGGTYNEQFF

cdr3_length: 15
clone_size: -
v_call: TRBV19
d_call: TRBD1
j_call: TRBJ2-7
cdr3_nt: TGTGCCAGTAGACACGGACAGGGCTCCTCCTACGAGCAGTACTTC
cdr3_aa: CASRHGQGSSYEQYF

cdr3_length: 15
clone_size: -
v_call: TRBV7-9
d_call: TRBD2
j_call: TRBJ2-7
cdr3_nt: TGTGCCAGCAGCCCCTCGACTAGCGGGGCCTACGAGCAGTACTTC
cdr3_aa: CASSPSTSGAYEQYF

cdr3_length: 15
clone_size: -
v_call: TRBV5-1
d_call: -
j_call: TRBJ2-7
cdr3_nt: TGCGCCAGCAGCTTGGCCAGGGGACACTCCTACGAGCAGTACTTC
cdr3_aa: CASSLARGHSYEQYF

cdr3_length: 13
clone_size: -
v_call: TRBV7-3
d_call: TRBD1
j_call: TRBJ2-1
cdr3_nt: TGTGCCAGCAGCATCTCGCTAGGGACAGGGCTGTTCTTC
cdr3_aa: CASSISLGTGLFF

cdr3_length: 14
clone_size: -
v_call: TRBV5-4
d_call: -
j_call: TRBJ2-7
cdr3_nt: -
cdr3_aa: CASSFGEGVYEQYF

cdr3_length: 15
clone_size: -
v_call: TRBV7-9
d_call: -
j_call: TRBJ1-1
cdr3_nt: TGTGCCAGCAGCTTCGAGGAGCAGCTGAACACTGAAGCTTTCTTT
cdr3_aa: CASSFEEQLNTEAFF

cdr3_length: 15
clone_size: -
v_call: TRBV2
d_call: -
j_call: TRBJ2-3
cdr3_nt: TGTGCCAGCACCTTGGACCAAGGGGGAACAGATACGCAGTATTTT
cdr3_aa: CASTLDQGGTDTQYF

cdr3_length: 19
clone_size: once
v_call: TRBV19
d_call: TRBD1
j_call: TRBJ2-2
cdr3_nt: TGTGCCAGCAGCTTTCGGGACAGGGGGCGTTGGGCGAACACCGGGGAGCTGTTTTTT
cdr3_aa: CASSFRDRGRWANTGELFF

cdr3_length: 16
clone_size: once
v_call: TRBV4-3
d_call: -
j_call: TRBJ1-5
cdr3_nt: TGCGCCAGCAGCCAAGACTGGGCAGGGAAGGATCAGCCCCAGCATTTT
cdr3_aa: CASSQDWAGKDQPQHF

cdr3_length: 14
clone_size: -
v_call: TRBV6-5
d_call: -
j_call: TRBJ2-7
cdr3_nt: TGTGCCAGCAGTTACGATTCCGGGGTCGGGGAGCAGTACTTC
cdr3_aa: CASSYDSGVGEQYF

cdr3_length: 17
clone_size: -
v_call: TRBV7-3
d_call: TRBD2
j_call: TRBJ2-5
cdr3_nt: TGTGCCAGCAGCTTGGGACTAGCGGGGGGCTACCAAGAGACCCAGTACTTC
cdr3_aa: CASSLGLAGGYQETQYF

cdr3_length: 15
clone_size: -
v_call: TRBV6-1
d_call: -
j_call: TRBJ1-2
cdr3_nt: TGTGCCAGCAGTGAAGGAGTTGGAGGGAACTATGGCTACACCTTC
cdr3_aa: CASSEGVGGNYGYTF

cdr3_length: 16
clone_size: large
v_call: TRBV7-2
d_call: TRBD1
j_call: TRBJ1-1
cdr3_nt: TGTGCCAGCAGCGCCCAAGACAGGGGGTCTGGGTCTGAAGCTTTCTTT
cdr3_aa: CASSAQDRGSGSEAFF

cdr3_length: 17
clone_size: -
v_call: TRBV4-2
d_call: -
j_call: TRBJ2-2
cdr3_nt: TGTGCCAGCAGCCAACACCTTGGGGACATACGCCCCGGGGAGCTGTTTTTT
cdr3_aa: CASSQHLGDIRPGELFF

cdr3_length: 12
clone_size: -
v_call: TRBV2
d_call: -
j_call: TRBJ2-5
cdr3_nt: TGTGCCAGCACATGGGCTGAAGAGACCCAGTACTTC
cdr3_aa: CASTWAEETQYF

cdr3_length: 15
clone_size: once
v_call: TRBV19
d_call: -
j_call: TRBJ2-7
cdr3_nt: TGTGCCAGTAGTACACAAGGGGTACACTCCTACGAGCAGTACTTC
cdr3_aa: CASSTQGVHSYEQYF